This T cell receptor (beta chain) comes out of a study of immune evolution from preneoplasia to lung adenocarcinoma. Study results and caveats: Later-stage lesions seemingly showed higher T cell density and diversity than normal lung.

Clones were sequenced by immunoSEQ multiplex PCR, and TCRdb holds only the in-frame ones, with some missing. The table lists about 14,000 clones, roughly 80% of them singletons. Details on this clone: Its antigen is as yet unknown.

Patient tissue came from resections in Japan or China, 2014–2017. The germline V gene has CDR1 MNHEY and CDR2 SVGAGI. Trimming took off 2 bases at V and 7 bases at J, with 11 bases between the two ends. This CDR3 is built from 13 residues. The specimen was FFPE minimally invasive lung adenocarcinoma tissue. The gene calls are TRBV6-5 and TRBJ1-1, with D unresolved. This TCR came from a person aged 70 to 80 with lung adenocarcinoma. CDR3 in amino acids: CASSYGGRSEAFF. As DNA, the CDR3 is TGTGCCAGCAGTTACGGAGGGCGGAGTGAAGCTTTCTTT.